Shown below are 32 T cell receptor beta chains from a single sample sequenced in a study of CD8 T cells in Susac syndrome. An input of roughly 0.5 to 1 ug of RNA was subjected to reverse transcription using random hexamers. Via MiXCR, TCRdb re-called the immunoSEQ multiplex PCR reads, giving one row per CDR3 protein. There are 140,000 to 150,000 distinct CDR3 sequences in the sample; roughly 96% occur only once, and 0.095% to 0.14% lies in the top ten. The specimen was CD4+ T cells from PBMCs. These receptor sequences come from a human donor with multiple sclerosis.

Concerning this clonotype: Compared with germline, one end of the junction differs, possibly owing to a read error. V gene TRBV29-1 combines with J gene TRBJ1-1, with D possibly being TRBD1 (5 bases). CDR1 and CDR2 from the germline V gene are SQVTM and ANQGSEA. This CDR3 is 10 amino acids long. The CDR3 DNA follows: TGCAGCGTTGAAGAGGGACTGGGAATCTTT. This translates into CSVEEGLGIF.

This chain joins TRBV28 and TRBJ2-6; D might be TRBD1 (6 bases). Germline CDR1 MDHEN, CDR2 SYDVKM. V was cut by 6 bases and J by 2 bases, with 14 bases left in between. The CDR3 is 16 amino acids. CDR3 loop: CASRFPQGAGANVLTF. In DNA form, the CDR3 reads TGTGCCAGCAGGTTCCCACAGGGAGCTGGGGCCAACGTCCTGACTTTC.

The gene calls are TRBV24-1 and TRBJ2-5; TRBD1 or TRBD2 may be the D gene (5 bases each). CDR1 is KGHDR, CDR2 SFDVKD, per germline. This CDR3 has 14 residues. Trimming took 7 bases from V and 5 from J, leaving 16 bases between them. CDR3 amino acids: CATSDGAGTETQYF. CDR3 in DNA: TGTGCCACCAGCGACGGGGCCGGGACCGAGACCCAGTACTTC.

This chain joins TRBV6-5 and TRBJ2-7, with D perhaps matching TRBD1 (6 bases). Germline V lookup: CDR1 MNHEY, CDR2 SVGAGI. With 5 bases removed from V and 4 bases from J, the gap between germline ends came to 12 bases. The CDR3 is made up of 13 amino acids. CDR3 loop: CASSRQERYEQYF. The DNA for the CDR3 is TGTGCCAGCAGTCGACAGGAGAGGTACGAGCAGTACTTC.

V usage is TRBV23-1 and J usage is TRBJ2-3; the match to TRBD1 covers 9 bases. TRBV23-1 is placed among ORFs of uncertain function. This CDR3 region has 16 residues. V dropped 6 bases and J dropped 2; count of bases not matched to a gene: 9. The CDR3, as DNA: TGCGCCAGCAGCGACCGGGACAGGGATTCCACAGATACGCAGTATTTT. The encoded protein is CASSDRDRDSTDTQYF.

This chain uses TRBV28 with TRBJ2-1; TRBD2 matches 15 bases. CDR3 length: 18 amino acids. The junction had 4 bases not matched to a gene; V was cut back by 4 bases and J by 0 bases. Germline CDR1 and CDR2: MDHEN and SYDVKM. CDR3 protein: CASSSGTSGGSSYNEQFF. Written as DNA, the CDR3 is TGTGCCAGCAGTTCCGGGACTAGCGGGGGGTCCTCCTACAATGAGCAGTTCTTC.

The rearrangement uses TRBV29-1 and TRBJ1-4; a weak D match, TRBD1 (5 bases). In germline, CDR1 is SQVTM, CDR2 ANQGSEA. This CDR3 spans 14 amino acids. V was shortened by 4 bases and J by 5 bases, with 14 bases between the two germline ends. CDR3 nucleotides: TGCAGCGTTGTTTGGTACGGGGGAAATGAAAAACTGTTTTTT. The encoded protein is CSVVWYGGNEKLFF.

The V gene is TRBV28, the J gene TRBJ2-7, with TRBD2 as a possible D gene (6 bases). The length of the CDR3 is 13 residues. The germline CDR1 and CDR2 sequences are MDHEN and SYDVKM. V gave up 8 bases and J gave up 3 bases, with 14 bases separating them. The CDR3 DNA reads TGTGCCAGCGGAGGGGCAGCCAGCTACGAGCAGTACTTC. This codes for CASGGAASYEQYF.

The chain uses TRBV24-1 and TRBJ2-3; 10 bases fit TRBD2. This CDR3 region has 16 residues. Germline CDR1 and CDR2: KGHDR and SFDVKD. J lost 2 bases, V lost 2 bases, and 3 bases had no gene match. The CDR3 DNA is TGTGCCACCAGTGATTATCTAGCGGGGGACACAGATACGCAGTATTTT. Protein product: CATSDYLAGDTDTQYF.

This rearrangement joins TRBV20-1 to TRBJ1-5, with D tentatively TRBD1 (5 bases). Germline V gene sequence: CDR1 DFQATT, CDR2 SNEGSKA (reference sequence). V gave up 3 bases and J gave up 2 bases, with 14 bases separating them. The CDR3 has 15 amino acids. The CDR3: CSASGGVAGNQPQHF. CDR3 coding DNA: TGCAGTGCTAGCGGGGGGGTCGCCGGCAATCAGCCCCAGCATTTT.

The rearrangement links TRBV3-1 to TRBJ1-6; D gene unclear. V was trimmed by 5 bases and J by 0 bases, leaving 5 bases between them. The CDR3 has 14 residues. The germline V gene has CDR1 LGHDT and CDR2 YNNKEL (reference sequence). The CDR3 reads CASSLGSYNSPLHF. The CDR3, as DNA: TGTGCCAGCAGCTTGGGCTCCTATAATTCACCCCTCCACTTT.

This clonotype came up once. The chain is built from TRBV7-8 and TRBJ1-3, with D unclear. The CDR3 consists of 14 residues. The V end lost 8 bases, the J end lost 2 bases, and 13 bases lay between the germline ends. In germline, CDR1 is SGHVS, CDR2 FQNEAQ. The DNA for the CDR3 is TGTGCCAGCGGATTGGGAAGGACTGGAAACACCATATATTTT. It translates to CASGLGRTGNTIYF.

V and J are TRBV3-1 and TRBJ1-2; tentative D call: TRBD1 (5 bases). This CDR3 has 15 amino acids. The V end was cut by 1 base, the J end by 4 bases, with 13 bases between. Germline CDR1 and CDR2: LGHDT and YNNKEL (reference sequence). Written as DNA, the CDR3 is TGTGCCAGCAGCCAAGGCGGGGCCCCGAGCTATGGCTACACCTTC. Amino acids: CASSQGGAPSYGYTF.

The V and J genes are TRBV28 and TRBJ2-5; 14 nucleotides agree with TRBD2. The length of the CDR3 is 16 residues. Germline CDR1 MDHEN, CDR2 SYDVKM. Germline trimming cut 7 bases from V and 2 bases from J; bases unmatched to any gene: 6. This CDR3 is CASTRLAGGQQETQYF. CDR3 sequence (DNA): TGTGCCAGCACCCGACTAGCGGGGGGGCAGCAAGAGACCCAGTACTTC.

The CDR3 here is CASRGPGQGYQPQHF. CDR3 nucleotides: TGTGCCAGCAGGGGACCGGGACAGGGGTATCAGCCCCAGCATTTT. The chain joins TRBV12-3 or TRBV12-4 to TRBJ1-5; 10 bases align to TRBD1. This CDR3 region has 15 residues. V dropped 6 bases and J dropped 5; count of bases not matched to a gene: 7.

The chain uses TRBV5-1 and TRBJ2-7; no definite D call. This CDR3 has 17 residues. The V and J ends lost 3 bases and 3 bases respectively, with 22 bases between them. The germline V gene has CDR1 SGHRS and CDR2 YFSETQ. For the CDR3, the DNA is TGCGCCAGCAGCTCTACACCGGAACTTCGGCGGTTCTACGAGCAGTACTTC. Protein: CASSSTPELRRFYEQYF.

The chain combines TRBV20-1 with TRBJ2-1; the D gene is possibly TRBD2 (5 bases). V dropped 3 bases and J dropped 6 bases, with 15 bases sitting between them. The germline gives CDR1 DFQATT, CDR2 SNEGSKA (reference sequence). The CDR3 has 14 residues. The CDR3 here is CSASGERRVNEQFF. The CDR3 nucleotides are TGCAGTGCTAGTGGGGAGCGTCGGGTCAATGAGCAGTTCTTC.

The CDR3 reads CATSEAGTGQETQYF. As DNA, the CDR3 is TGTGCCACCAGTGAAGCCGGGACAGGACAAGAGACCCAGTACTTC. This rearrangement joins TRBV24-1 to TRBJ2-5, with 8 bases fitting TRBD1. Germline assignment: CDR1 KGHDR and CDR2 SFDVKD. The CDR3 covers 15 residues. The V segment lost 4 bases and the J segment 2 bases; nucleotides outside the gene matches: 5.

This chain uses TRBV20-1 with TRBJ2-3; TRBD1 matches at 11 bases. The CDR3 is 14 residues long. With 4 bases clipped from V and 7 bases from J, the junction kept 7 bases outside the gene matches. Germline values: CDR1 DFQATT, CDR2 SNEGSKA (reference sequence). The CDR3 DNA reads TGCAGTGCTAATGGACAGGGGGCAGGATATACGCAGTATTTT. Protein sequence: CSANGQGAGYTQYF.

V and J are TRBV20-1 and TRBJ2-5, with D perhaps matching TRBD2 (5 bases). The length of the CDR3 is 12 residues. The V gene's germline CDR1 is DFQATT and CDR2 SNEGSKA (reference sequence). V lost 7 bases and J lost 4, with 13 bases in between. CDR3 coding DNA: TGCAGTGTCAGAGGCGGAGGAGAGACCCAGTACTTC. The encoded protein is CSVRGGGETQYF.

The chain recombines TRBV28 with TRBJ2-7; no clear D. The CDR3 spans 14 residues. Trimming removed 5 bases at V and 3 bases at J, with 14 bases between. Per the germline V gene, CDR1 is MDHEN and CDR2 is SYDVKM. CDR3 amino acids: CASSPVTANYEQYF. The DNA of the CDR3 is TGTGCCAGCAGTCCGGTGACCGCAAACTACGAGCAGTACTTC.

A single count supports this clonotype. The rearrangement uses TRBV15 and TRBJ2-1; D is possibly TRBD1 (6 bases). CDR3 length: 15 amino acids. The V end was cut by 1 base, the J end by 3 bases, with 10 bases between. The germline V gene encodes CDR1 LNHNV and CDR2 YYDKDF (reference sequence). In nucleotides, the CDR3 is TGTGCCACCAGCAGAGCAGGGGCCCTCTACAATGAGCAGTTCTTC. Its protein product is CATSRAGALYNEQFF.

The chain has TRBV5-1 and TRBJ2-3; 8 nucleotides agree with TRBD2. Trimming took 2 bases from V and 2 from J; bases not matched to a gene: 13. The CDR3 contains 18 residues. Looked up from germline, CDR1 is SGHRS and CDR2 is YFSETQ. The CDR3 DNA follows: TGCGCCAGCAGCTTCATAGCGGGACACGTTCTTGTCACAGATACGCAGTATTTT. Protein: CASSFIAGHVLVTDTQYF.

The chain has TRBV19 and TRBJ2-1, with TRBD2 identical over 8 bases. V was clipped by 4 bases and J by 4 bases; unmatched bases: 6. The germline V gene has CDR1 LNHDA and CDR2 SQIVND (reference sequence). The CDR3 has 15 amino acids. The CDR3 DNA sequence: TGTGCCAGTAGTACGTCGGGGGGGGGTTACAATGAGCAGTTCTTC. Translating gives CASSTSGGGYNEQFF.

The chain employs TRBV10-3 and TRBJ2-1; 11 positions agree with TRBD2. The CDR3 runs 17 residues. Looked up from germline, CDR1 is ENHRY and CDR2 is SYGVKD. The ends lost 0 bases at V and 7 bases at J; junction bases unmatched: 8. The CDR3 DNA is TGTGCCATCAGTGAGTCTAGCGGGGGGGCCGGCTGGAATGAGCAGTTCTTC. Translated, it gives CAISESSGGAGWNEQFF.

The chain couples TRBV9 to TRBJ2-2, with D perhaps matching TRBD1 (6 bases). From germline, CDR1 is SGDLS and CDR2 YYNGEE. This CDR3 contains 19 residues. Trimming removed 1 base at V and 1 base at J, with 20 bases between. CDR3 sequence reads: CASSVTLQGLVENTGELFF. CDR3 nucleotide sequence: TGTGCCAGCAGCGTAACGCTACAGGGTTTAGTCGAGAACACCGGGGAGCTGTTTTTT.

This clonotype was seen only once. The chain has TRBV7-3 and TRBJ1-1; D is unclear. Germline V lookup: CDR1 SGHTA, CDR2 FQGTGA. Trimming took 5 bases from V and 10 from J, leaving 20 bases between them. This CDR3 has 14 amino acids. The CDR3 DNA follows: TGTGCCAGCAGCAGCCAGAGGGTTATCACGGGAGCTTTCTTT. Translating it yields CASSSQRVITGAFF. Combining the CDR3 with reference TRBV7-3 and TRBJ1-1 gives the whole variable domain GAGVSQTPSNKVTEKGKYVELRCDPISGHTALYWYRQSLGQGPEFLIYFQGTGAADDSGLPNDRFFAVRPEGSVSTLKIQRTERGDSAVYLCASSSQRVITGAFFGQGTRLTVV.

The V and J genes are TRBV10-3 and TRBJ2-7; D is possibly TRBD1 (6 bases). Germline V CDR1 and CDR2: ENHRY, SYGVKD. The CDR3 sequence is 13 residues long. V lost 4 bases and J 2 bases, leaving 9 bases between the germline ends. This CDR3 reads CAISVGDTYEQYF. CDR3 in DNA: TGTGCCATCAGTGTGGGGGACACCTACGAGCAGTACTTC.

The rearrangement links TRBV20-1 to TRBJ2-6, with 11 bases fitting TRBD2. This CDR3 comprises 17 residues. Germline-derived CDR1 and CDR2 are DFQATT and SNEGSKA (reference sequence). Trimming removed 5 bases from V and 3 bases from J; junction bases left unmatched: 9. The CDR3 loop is CSAGTSGSPYGANVLTF. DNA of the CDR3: TGCAGTGCTGGAACTAGCGGGAGCCCCTATGGGGCCAACGTCCTGACTTTC.

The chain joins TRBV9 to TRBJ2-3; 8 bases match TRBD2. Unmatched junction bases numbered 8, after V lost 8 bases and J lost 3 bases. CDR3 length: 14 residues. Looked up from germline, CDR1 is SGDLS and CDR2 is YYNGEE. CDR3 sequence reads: CASQRLAQTDTQYF. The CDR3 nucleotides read TGTGCCAGTCAGAGACTAGCGCAAACAGATACGCAGTATTTT.

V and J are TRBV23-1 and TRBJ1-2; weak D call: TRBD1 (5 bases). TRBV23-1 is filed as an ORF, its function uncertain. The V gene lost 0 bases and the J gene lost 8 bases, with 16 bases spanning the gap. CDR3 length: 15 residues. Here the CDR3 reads CASSQSLDSPHGYTF. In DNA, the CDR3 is TGCGCCAGCAGTCAATCGCTCGACAGCCCCCACGGCTACACCTTC.

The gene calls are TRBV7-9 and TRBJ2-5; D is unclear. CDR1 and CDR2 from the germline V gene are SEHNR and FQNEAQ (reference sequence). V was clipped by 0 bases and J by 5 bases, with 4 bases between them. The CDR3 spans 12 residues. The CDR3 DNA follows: TGTGCCAGCAGCTTAGCTGGCGAGACCCAGTACTTC. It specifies CASSLAGETQYF.